This record covers a single T cell receptor beta chain. Its target is not known. Assay used: immunoSEQ multiplex PCR; TCRdb lists only in-frame clones, some missing. The sample records some 480,000 clones, 87% being singletons. There are 14 residues in the CDR3. With 10 bases removed from V and 4 bases from J, the gap between germline ends came to 17 bases. Germline loops: CDR1 MDHEN, CDR2 SYDVKM. Stated treatment: 15 to 20 received Ad26.COV2.S at low or high dose, single or two shots; about 5 received placebo; per-sample allocation not given. After the first vaccine or placebo injection, samples were drawn on day 63. The individual, an adult aged 18-55 years, was a donor in Boston. The sample originates from a study of Ad26.COV2.S vaccination and SARS-CoV-2 variants. Turning to the study itself: The vaccine Ad26.COV2.S was put into the muscle once, or twice with 56 days between.

Study results and caveats: Spike-specific TCR breadth in vaccine recipients exceeded that seen in placebo recipients.

The material was peripheral blood, obtained in a trial of Ad26.COV2.S vaccine versus placebo. This receptor was taken from a person aged 18-65 years who received the Ad26.COV2.S COVID-19 vaccine or a placebo. The chain combines TRBV28 with TRBJ2-1; weak D call: TRBD1 (6 bases). CDR3 protein: CATQGPREYNEQFF. The CDR3 coding sequence is TGTGCCACCCAGGGGCCTAGGGAATACAATGAGCAGTTCTTC.